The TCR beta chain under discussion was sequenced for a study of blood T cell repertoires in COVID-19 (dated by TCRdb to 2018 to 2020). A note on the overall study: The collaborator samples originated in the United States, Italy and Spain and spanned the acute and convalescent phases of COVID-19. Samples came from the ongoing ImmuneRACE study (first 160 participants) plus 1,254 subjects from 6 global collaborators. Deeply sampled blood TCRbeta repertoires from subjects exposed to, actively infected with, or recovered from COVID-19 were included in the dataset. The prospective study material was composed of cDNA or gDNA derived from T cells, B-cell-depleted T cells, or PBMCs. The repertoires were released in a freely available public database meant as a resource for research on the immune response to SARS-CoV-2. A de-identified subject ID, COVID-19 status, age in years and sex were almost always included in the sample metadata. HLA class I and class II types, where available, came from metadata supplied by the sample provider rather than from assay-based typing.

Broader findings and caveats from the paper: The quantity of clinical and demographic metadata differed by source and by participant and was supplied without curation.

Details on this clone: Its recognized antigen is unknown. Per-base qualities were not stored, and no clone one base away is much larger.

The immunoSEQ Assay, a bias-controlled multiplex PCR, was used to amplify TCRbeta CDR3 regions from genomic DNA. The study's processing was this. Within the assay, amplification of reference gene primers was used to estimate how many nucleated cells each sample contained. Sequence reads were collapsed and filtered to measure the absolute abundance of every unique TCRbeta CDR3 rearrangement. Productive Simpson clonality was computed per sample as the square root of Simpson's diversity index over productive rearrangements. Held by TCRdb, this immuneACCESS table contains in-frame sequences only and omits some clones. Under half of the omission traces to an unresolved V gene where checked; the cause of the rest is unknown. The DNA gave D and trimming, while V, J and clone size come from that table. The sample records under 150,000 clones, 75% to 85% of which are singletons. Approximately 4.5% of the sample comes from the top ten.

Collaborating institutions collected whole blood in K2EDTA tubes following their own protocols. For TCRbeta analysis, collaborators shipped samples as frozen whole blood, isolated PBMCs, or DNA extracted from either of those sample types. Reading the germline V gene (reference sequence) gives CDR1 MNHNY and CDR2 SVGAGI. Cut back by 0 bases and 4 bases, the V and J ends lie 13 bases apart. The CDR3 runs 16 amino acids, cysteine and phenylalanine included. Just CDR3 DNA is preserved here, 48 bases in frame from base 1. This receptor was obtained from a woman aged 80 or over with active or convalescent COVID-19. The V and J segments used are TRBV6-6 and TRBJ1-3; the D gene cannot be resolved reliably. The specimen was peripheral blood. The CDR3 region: CASSYSPGWAGNTIYF. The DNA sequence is TGTGCCAGCAGTTACTCGCCTGGGTGGGCCGGAAACACCATATATTTT.